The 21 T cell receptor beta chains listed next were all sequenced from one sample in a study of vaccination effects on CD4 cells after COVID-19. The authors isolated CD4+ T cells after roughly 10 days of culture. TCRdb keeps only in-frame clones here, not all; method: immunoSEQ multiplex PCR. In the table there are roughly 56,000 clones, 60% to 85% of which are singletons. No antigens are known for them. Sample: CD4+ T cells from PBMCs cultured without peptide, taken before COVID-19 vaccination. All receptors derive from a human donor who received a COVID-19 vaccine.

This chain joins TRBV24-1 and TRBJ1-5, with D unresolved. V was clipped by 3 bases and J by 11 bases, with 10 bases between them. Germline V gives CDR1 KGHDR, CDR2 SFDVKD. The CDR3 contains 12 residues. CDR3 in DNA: TGTGCCACCAGTGATCCAGACAAGACCCAGCATTTT. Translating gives CATSDPDKTQHF.

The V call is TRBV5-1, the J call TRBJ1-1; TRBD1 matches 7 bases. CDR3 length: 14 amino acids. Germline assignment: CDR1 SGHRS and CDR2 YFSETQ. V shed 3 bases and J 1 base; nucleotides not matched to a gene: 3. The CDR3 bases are TGCGCCAGCAGCTCCGGACAGGCGAACACTGAAGCTTTCTTT. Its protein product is CASSSGQANTEAFF. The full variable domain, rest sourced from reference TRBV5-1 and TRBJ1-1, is KAGVTQTPRYLIKTRGQQVTLSCSPISGHRSVSWYQQTPGQGLQFLFEYFSETQRNKGNFPGRFSGRQFSNSRSEMNVSTLELGDSALYLCASSSGQANTEAFFGQGTRLTVV.

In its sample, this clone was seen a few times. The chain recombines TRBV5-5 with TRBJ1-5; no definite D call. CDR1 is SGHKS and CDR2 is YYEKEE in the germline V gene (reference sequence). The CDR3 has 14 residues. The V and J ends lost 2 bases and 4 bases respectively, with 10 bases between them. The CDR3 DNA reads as TGTGCCAGCAGCTTCGGGCGGGGAAATCAGCCCCAGCATTTT. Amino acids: CASSFGRGNQPQHF.

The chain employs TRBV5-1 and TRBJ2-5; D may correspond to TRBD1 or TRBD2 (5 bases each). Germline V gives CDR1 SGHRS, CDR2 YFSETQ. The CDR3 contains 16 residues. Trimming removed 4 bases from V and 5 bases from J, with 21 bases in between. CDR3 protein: CASSGQNGILWETQYF. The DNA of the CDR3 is TGCGCCAGCAGCGGACAAAACGGGATTCTATGGGAGACCCAGTACTTC.

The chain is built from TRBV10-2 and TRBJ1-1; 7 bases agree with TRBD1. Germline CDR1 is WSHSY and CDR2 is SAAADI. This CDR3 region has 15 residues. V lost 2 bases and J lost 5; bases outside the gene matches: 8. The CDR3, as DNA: TGCGCCAGCAGTGAGCAGGGGGGAGGTATAACTGAAGCTTTCTTT. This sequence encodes CASSEQGGGITEAFF.

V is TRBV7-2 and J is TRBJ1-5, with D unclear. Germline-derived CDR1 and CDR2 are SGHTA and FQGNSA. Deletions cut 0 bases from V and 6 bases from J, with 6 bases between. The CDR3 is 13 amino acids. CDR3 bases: TGTGCCAGCAGCTTAGCTTATACTCAGCCCCAGCATTTT. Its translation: CASSLAYTQPQHF.

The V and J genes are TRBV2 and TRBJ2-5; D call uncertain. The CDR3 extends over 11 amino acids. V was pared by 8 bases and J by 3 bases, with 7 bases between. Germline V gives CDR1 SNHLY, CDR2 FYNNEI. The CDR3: CASRREETQYF. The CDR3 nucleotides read TGTGCCAGCCGTCGGGAAGAGACCCAGTACTTC.

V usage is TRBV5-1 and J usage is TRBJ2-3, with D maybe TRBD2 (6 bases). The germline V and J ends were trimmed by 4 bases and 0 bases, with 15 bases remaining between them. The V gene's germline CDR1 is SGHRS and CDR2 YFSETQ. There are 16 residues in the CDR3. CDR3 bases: TGCGCCAGCAGCCCTCCGCGGGAATCTAGCACAGATACGCAGTATTTT. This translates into CASSPPRESSTDTQYF.

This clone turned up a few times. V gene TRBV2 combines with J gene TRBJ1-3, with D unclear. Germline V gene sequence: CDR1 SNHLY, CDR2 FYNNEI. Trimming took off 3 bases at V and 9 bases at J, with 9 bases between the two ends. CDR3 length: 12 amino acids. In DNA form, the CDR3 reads TGTGCCAGCAGTGACCCAGCGGGCACCATATATTTT. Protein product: CASSDPAGTIYF.

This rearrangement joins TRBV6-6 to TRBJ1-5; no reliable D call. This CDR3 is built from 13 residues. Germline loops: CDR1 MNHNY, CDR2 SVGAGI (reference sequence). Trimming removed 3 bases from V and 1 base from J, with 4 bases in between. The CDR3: CASSYNSNQPQHF. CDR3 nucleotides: TGTGCCAGCAGTTATAACAGCAATCAGCCCCAGCATTTT.

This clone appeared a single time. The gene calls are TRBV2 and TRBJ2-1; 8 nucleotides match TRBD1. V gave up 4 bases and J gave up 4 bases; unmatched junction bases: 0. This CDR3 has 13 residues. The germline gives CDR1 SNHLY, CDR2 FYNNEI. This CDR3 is CASSGQGYNEQFF. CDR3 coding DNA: TGTGCCAGCAGTGGACAGGGGTACAATGAGCAGTTCTTC.

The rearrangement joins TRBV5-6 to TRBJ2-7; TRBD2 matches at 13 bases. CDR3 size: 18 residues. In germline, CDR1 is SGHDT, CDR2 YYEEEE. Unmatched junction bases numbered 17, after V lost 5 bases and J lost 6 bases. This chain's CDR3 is CASRDPHFRTSGGGEQYV. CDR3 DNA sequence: TGTGCCAGCAGGGATCCCCACTTTAGGACTAGCGGGGGCGGCGAGCAGTACGTC.

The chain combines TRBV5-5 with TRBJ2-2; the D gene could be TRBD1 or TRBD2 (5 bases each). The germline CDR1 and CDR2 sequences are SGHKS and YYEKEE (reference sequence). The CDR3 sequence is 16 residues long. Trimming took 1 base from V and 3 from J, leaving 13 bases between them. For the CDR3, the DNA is TGTGCCAGCAGCTTGAGAGGGGCCTGGGACACCGGGGAGCTGTTTTTT. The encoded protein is CASSLRGAWDTGELFF.

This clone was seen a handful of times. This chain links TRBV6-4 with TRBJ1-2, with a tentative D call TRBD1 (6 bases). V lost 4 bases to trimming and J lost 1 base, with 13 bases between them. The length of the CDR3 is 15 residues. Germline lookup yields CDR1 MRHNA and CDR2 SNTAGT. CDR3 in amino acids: CASSAGGPGNYGYTF. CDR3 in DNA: TGTGCCAGCAGTGCTGGGGGGCCGGGTAACTATGGCTACACCTTC.

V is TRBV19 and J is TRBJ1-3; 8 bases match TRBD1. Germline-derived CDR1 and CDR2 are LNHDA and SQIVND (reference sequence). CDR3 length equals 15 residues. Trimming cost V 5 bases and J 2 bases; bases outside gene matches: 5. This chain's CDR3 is CASSLRQGTGNTIYF. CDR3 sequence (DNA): TGTGCCAGTAGTCTTCGACAGGGGACTGGAAACACCATATATTTT.

CDR3 bases: TGTGCCTGGAGTATCTACACCCGGACACATGGCTACACCTTC. This sequence encodes CAWSIYTRTHGYTF. This chain connects TRBV30 to TRBJ1-2, with D perhaps matching TRBD1 (5 bases). Germline values: CDR1 GTSNPN, CDR2 SVGIG (reference sequence). Trimming removed 2 bases at V and 6 bases at J, with 16 bases between. The CDR3 extends over 14 amino acids. The entire variable domain, with the rest obtained from reference TRBV30 and TRBJ1-2, is as follows: SQTIHQWPATLVQPVGSPLSLECTVEGTSNPNLYWYRQAAGRGLQLLFYSVGIGQISSEVPQNLSASRPQDRQFILSSKKLLLSDSGFYLCAWSIYTRTHGYTFGSGTRLTVV.

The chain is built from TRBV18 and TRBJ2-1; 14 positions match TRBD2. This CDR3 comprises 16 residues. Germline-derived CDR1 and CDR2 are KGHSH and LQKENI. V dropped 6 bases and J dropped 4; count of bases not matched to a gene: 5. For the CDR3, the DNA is TGTGCCAGCTCGAGCCGGACTAGCGGGGGGTACAATGAGCAGTTCTTC. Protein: CASSSRTSGGYNEQFF. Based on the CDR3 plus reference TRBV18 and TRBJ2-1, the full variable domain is NAGVMQNPRHLVRRRGQEARLRCSPMKGHSHVYWYRQLPEEGLKFMVYLQKENIIDESGMPKERFSAEFPKEGPSILRIQQVVRGDSAAYFCASSSRTSGGYNEQFFGPGTRLTVL.

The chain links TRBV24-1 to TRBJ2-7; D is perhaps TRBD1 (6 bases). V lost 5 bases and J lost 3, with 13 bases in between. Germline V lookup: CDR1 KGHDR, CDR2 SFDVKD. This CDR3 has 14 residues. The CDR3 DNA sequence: TGTGCCACCAGTGTCGAGGGGGTGGGCTACGAGCAGTACGTC. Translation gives CATSVEGVGYEQYV.

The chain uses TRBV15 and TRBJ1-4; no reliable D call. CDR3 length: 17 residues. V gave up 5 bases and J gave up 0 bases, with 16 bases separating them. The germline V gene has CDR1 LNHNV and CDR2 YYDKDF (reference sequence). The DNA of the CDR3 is TGTGCCACCAGCCGCAAGAGGAGCGACCCAACTAATGAAAAACTGTTTTTT. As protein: CATSRKRSDPTNEKLFF. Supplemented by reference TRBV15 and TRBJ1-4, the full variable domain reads DAMVIQNPRYQVTQFGKPVTLSCSQTLNHNVMYWYQQKSSQAPKLLFHYYDKDFNNEADTPDNFQSRRPNTSFCFLDIRSPGLGDTAMYLCATSRKRSDPTNEKLFFGSGTQLSVL.

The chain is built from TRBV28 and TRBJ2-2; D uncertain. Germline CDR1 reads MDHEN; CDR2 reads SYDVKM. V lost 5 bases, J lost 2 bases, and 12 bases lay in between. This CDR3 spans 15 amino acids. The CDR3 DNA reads TGTGCCAGCAGTCAACCGGAAACCAACACCGGGGAGCTGTTTTTT. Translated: CASSQPETNTGELFF.

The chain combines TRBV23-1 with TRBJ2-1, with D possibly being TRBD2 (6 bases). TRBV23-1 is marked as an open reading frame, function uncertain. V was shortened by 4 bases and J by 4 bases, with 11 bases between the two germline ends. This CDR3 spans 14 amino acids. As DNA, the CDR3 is TGCGCCAGCAGTCGGGACTTTAAGTACAATGAGCAGTTCTTC. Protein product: CASSRDFKYNEQFF.